This T cell receptor beta chain was identified in a study of cytomegalovirus exposure and HLA in healthy donors. Germline V CDR1 and CDR2: SSHAT, FNYEAQ (reference sequence). CDR3 length equals 15 residues. A multiplex PCR was run with 60 Vbeta primers and 13 Jbeta primers. Libraries were prepared by immunoSEQ multiplex PCR; TCRdb keeps only in-frame clonotypes and omits some of them. The table lists roughly 220,000 clones, roughly 70% of them singletons. Study results and limitations: The records held CMV serostatus as the only immune exposure information.

As for this clone: Its antigen is not identified. One end of the junction varies from germline; a read error may be responsible.

The chain uses TRBV7-7 and TRBJ1-4; 7 positions agree with TRBD1. The material sequenced was PBMCs. The sequence came from a woman aged 25-40 years in good health and CMV-seronegative. The CDR3 sequence is CASSLGTQGNEKLFF. DNA of the CDR3: TGTGCTAGCAGCTTAGGGACACAGGGGAATGAAAAACTGTTTTTT.